The next 22 T cell receptor beta chains were all read from a single sample in a study of blood T cell repertoires in COVID-19. The data were produced by immunoSEQ multiplex PCR, yet TCRdb's version contains in-frame clones alone and is incomplete. The sample lists a few hundred thousand clones, 80% to 95% occurring once. The sequencing sample was made of PBMCs or T cells enriched from blood (not recorded which). The receptors here all came from a woman in her thirties who had recovered from COVID-19.

The chain is built from TRBV5-1 and TRBJ2-7; TRBD1 matches 11 bases. This CDR3 is built from 16 residues. Germline V gene sequence: CDR1 SGHRS, CDR2 YFSETQ. Trimming removed 8 bases from V and 5 bases from J; junction bases left unmatched: 15. CDR3 protein: CASHTGTGGLVNEQYF. As DNA, the CDR3 is TGCGCCAGTCACACCGGGACAGGGGGACTAGTTAACGAGCAGTACTTC. Filled out from reference TRBV5-1 and TRBJ2-7, the complete variable domain reads KAGVTQTPRYLIKTRGQQVTLSCSPISGHRSVSWYQQTPGQGLQFLFEYFSETQRNKGNFPGRFSGRQFSNSRSEMNVSTLELGDSALYLCASHTGTGGLVNEQYFGPGTRLTVT.

This chain joins TRBV12-3 or TRBV12-4 and TRBJ2-5; weak D call: TRBD1 (6 bases). V gave up 3 bases and J gave up 4 bases, with 9 bases separating them. The CDR3 sequence is 13 residues long. As DNA, the CDR3 is TGTGCCAGCAGTTTGCAGGGGACAGAGACCCAGTACTTC. This sequence encodes CASSLQGTETQYF.

This CDR3 is CASSPGGSAFF. CDR3 in DNA: TGTGCCAGCTCACCAGGGGGCTCAGCTTTCTTT. The chain has TRBV18 and TRBJ1-1; tentatively, D is TRBD1 (6 bases). The CDR3 is made up of 11 amino acids. Germline assignment: CDR1 KGHSH and CDR2 LQKENI. V was shortened by 2 bases and J by 10 bases, with 8 bases between the two germline ends. Using reference TRBV18 and TRBJ1-1 for the parts outside the CDR3, the full variable domain is NAGVMQNPRHLVRRRGQEARLRCSPMKGHSHVYWYRQLPEEGLKFMVYLQKENIIDESGMPKERFSAEFPKEGPSILRIQQVVRGDSAAYFCASSPGGSAFFGQGTRLTVV.

The chain recombines TRBV16 with TRBJ1-3; D is perhaps TRBD1 (6 bases). This CDR3 spans 16 amino acids. CDR1 KGHSY and CDR2 FQNENV come from the germline V gene. The V and J ends lost 0 bases and 0 bases respectively, with 9 bases between them. The CDR3 DNA reads TGTGCCAGCAGCCAATCGGGGACAATCTCTGGAAACACCATATATTTT. This translates into CASSQSGTISGNTIYF. The whole variable domain, remainder taken from reference TRBV16 and TRBJ1-3, is GEEVAQTPKHLVRGEGQKAKLYCAPIKGHSYVFWYQQVLKNEFKFLISFQNENVFDETGMPKERFSAKCLPNSPCSLEIQATKLEDSAVYFCASSQSGTISGNTIYFGEGSWLTVV.

The gene calls are TRBV6-5 and TRBJ2-3; 11 nucleotides align to TRBD2. V was pared by 5 bases and J by 5 bases, with 3 bases of the junction left unmatched. The CDR3 is made up of 14 amino acids. CDR1 and CDR2 from the germline V gene are MNHEY and SVGAGI. CDR3 sequence: CASSIAGGVDTQYF. The CDR3 bases are TGTGCCAGCAGTATAGCGGGAGGGGTAGATACGCAGTATTTT.

This clone was seen more than once but under ten times. V is TRBV28 and J is TRBJ2-7, with D possibly matching TRBD2 (6 bases). Per germline, CDR1 MDHEN and CDR2 SYDVKM. CDR3 length equals 13 residues. V lost 3 bases, J lost 4 bases, and 10 bases lay in between. The DNA for the CDR3 is TGTGCCAGCAGTTTTGGGAGGTTGTACGAGCAGTACTTC. This translates into CASSFGRLYEQYF.

V usage is TRBV27 and J usage is TRBJ1-2; D gene unclear. The CDR3 runs 12 residues. Trimming cost V 7 bases and J 4 bases, with 10 bases left between them. The germline CDR1 and CDR2 sequences are MNHEY and SMNVEV (reference sequence). The chain's CDR3 is CASKGEGYGYTF. DNA of the CDR3: TGTGCCAGCAAGGGCGAGGGCTATGGCTACACCTTC.

The chain is built from TRBV6-2 or TRBV6-3 and TRBJ1-4; D perhaps matches TRBD1 (5 bases). This CDR3 is 13 amino acids long. The V end lost 5 bases, the J end lost 6 bases, and 10 bases lay between the germline ends. Germline values: CDR1 MNHEY, CDR2 SVGEGT. The CDR3 DNA reads as TGTGCCAGCAGTCCATGGGGGGATGAAAAACTGTTTTTT. Its translation is CASSPWGDEKLFF.

V gene TRBV20-1 combines with J gene TRBJ1-5, with D perhaps matching TRBD1 (5 bases). The CDR3 sequence is 14 residues long. Looked up from germline, CDR1 is DFQATT and CDR2 is SNEGSKA (reference sequence). V lost 3 bases, J lost 3 bases, and 12 bases lay in between. CDR3 in amino acids: CSASRGIVNQPQHF. In DNA, the CDR3 is TGCAGTGCTAGTAGGGGTATAGTCAATCAGCCCCAGCATTTT.

The V and J genes are TRBV7-2 and TRBJ2-7, with 15 nucleotides matching TRBD2. Germline V CDR1 and CDR2: SGHTA, FQGNSA. This CDR3 is 16 amino acids long. Losses at the gene ends were 5 bases for V and 2 bases for J; bases not matched to a gene: 4. The CDR3 loop is CASSRGLAGGTYEQYF. The CDR3 DNA is TGTGCCAGCAGCCGCGGACTAGCGGGGGGGACCTACGAGCAGTACTTC.

The genes are TRBV30 and TRBJ1-2, with D uncertain. The CDR3 covers 10 residues. Germline assignment: CDR1 GTSNPN and CDR2 SVGIG (reference sequence). The CDR3 region is CALEGWGYTF. The CDR3 coding sequence is TGTGCTTTGGAGGGATGGGGCTACACCTTC.

This rearrangement joins TRBV7-3 to TRBJ2-2, with 7 positions matching TRBD1. V gave up 6 bases and J gave up 1 base; unmatched junction bases: 2. Germline V gene data show CDR1 as SGHTA and CDR2 as FQGTGA. The CDR3 loop spans 14 amino acids. The CDR3: CASRGQMNTGELFF. The CDR3 coding sequence is TGTGCCAGCAGGGGACAGATGAACACCGGGGAGCTGTTTTTT. The full variable domain, rest sourced from reference TRBV7-3 and TRBJ2-2, is GAGVSQTPSNKVTEKGKYVELRCDPISGHTALYWYRQSLGQGPEFLIYFQGTGAADDSGLPNDRFFAVRPEGSVSTLKIQRTERGDSAVYLCASRGQMNTGELFFGEGSRLTVL.

This clone was detected only once. The chain is built from TRBV5-1 and TRBJ2-7; 9 bases are a match to TRBD2. With 0 bases clipped from V and 2 bases from J, the junction kept 3 bases outside the gene matches. Germline-derived CDR1 and CDR2 are SGHRS and YFSETQ. The CDR3 is 15 residues long. CDR3 sequence (DNA): TGCGCCAGCAGCTTGGCAGGCGGGGGGGCCTACGAGCAGTACTTC. It codes for CASSLAGGGAYEQYF.

This chain uses TRBV15 with TRBJ2-7, with D perhaps TRBD2 (6 bases). The germline V gene encodes CDR1 LNHNV and CDR2 YYDKDF (reference sequence). Trimming removed 3 bases from V and 5 bases from J, with 17 bases in between. The CDR3 runs 15 residues. Here the CDR3 reads CATSSKVLEGDEQYF. Here the CDR3 DNA reads TGTGCCACCAGCAGCAAGGTTTTGGAGGGCGACGAGCAGTACTTC.

In DNA form, the CDR3 reads TGTGCCAGTGGGACCTTAGGGGGAGATACGCAGTATTTT. Translation: CASGTLGGDTQYF. V usage is TRBV9 and J usage is TRBJ2-3; TRBD1 might be the D (6 bases). V dropped 8 bases and J dropped 5 bases, with 15 bases sitting between them. The germline CDR1 and CDR2 sequences are SGDLS and YYNGEE. This CDR3 comprises 13 residues.

This chain uses TRBV28 with TRBJ1-1, with D hard to call. The germline V gene encodes CDR1 MDHEN and CDR2 SYDVKM. CDR3 length: 11 residues. V lost 1 base, J lost 8 bases, and 5 bases lay in between. The CDR3 reads CASSLYSEAFF. Written as DNA, the CDR3 is TGTGCCAGCAGTTTATACTCCGAAGCTTTCTTT.

V is TRBV4-1 and J is TRBJ1-2, with 10 bases lining up with TRBD1. Germline CDR1 and CDR2: MGHRA and YSYEKL. The junction had 8 bases not matched to a gene; V was cut back by 3 bases and J by 4 bases. The CDR3 is 16 amino acids. CDR3: CASSHLRDRGSYGYTF. The CDR3 region has the DNA TGCGCCAGCAGCCACCTTAGGGACAGGGGAAGCTATGGCTACACCTTC.

CDR3 bases: TGTGCCAGCAGCTCACAGGGGGGGGAGATCTATGGCTACACCTTC. Translation gives CASSSQGGEIYGYTF. The rearrangement uses TRBV7-8 and TRBJ1-2; 8 nucleotides align to TRBD1. The CDR3 has 15 amino acids. Germline V CDR1 and CDR2: SGHVS, FQNEAQ. With V trimmed by 4 bases and J by 4 bases, 8 bases remained unmatched.

Points on this clone: This specimen includes other DNA sequences encoding the same CDR3. The chain carries TRBV7-9 and TRBJ1-1, with D hard to call. CDR1 and CDR2 (germline): SEHNR, FQNEAQ (reference sequence). The CDR3 totals 13 residues. V lost 1 base, J lost 2 bases, and 5 bases lay in between. CDR3 region: CASSLGQNTEAFF. CDR3 DNA sequence: TGTGCCAGCAGCTTAGGACAAAACACTGAAGCTTTCTTT.

The rearrangement joins TRBV6-6 to TRBJ1-1; D gene unclear. CDR3 length: 14 amino acids. The V end was cut by 2 bases, the J end by 2 bases, with 9 bases between. CDR1 is MNHNY, CDR2 SVGAGI, per germline (reference sequence). CDR3 DNA: TGTGCCAGCAGTTACGTAGGCGGCAACACTGAAGCTTTCTTT. Translating gives CASSYVGGNTEAFF.

V usage is TRBV2 and J usage is TRBJ2-2, with TRBD2 identical over 10 bases. There are 16 residues in the CDR3. The V segment lost 6 bases and the J segment 2 bases; nucleotides outside the gene matches: 6. The germline V gene encodes CDR1 SNHLY and CDR2 FYNNEI. CDR3 DNA sequence: TGTGCCAGCAGACCAGGGACTAGCGTAAACACCGGGGAGCTGTTTTTT. Translated, it gives CASRPGTSVNTGELFF.

The gene calls are TRBV15 and TRBJ2-2, with 9 nucleotides matching TRBD1. From germline, CDR1 is LNHNV and CDR2 YYDKDF (reference sequence). This CDR3 spans 15 amino acids. Trimming at V came to 5 bases and at J to 4 bases, leaving 5 bases not matched to a gene. The CDR3 protein is CATSGTGGVTGELFF. The CDR3 region has the DNA TGTGCCACCAGCGGAACAGGGGGCGTCACCGGGGAGCTGTTTTTT.